A selection of T cell receptor beta chains follows, all from one sample in a study of shared clonotypes between healthy human individuals. The method was immunoSEQ multiplex PCR; TCRdb's version includes in-frame clones alone and lacks a portion of them. The table lists hundreds of thousands of clones, around 73% of them singletons. Material for sequencing was memory CD4+ T cells sorted from blood. These TCRs come from a woman aged 25-40 years in good health. Both conserved end residues are part of each CDR3. Fields, in order: J gene, V gene, clone size, D gene, CDR3 DNA, CDR3 protein. The D gene is left open where the match is weak. The size field is filled for only some rows; it gives once, few, many or a size class.

TRBJ2-5	TRBV11-2	once	.	TGTGCCAGCAGCTTAGTCGGGGAGACCCAGTACTTC	CASSLVGETQYF
TRBJ2-7	TRBV5-1	.	TRBD2	TGCGCCAGCAGCCCCGAGCGGGAGGGTACGGAGCAGTACTTC	CASSPEREGTEQYF
TRBJ2-5	TRBV6-6	.	TRBD1	TGTGCCAGCAGACCTAGGGACAGGGGACAAGAGACCCAGTACTTC	CASRPRDRGQETQYF
TRBJ1-1	TRBV27	once	.	TGTGCCAGCAGTTTAGGGGTGATACAGGGTTACACTGAAGCTTTCTTT	CASSLGVIQGYTEAFF
TRBJ2-5	TRBV5-1	.	.	TGCGCCAGCAACTGGCAAGGTGAAGAGACCCAGTACTTC	CASNWQGEETQYF
TRBJ1-5	TRBV11-2	few	TRBD1	TGTGCCAGCAGATTGACAGGGTTGGTTCAGCCCCAGCATTTT	CASRLTGLVQPQHF
TRBJ1-1	TRBV19	.	.	TGTGCCAGTAGGGTAGGAGGACGCGCTGAAGCTTTCTTT	CASRVGGRAEAFF
TRBJ2-7	TRBV4-2	few	TRBD2	TGTGCCAGCAGCGAACTAGCGAACTCCTACGAGCAGTACTTC	CASSELANSYEQYF
TRBJ2-7	TRBV6-1	.	TRBD1	TGTGCCAGCAGGAAACAGGGACAGGGGGCCTACGAGCAGTACTTC	CASRKQGQGAYEQYF
TRBJ2-1	TRBV19	.	TRBD2	TGTGCCAGTAGTAAGTGGGGGCAACTAGCGGGAGAAGGGAATGAGCAGTTCTTC	CASSKWGQLAGEGNEQFF
TRBJ2-3	TRBV19	.	.	TGTGCCAGTAGTCGGTGGGACTCGATCCTCACAGATACGCAGTATTTT	CASSRWDSILTDTQYF
TRBJ2-7	TRBV11-2	once	TRBD1	TGTGCCAGCAAAACACACCGGGACAGGTCCTACGAGCAGTACTTC	CASKTHRDRSYEQYF
TRBJ2-5	TRBV7-9	.	TRBD2	TGTGCCAGCAGCTTGGGGACTAGCGGCGGGGAGACCCAGTACTTC	CASSLGTSGGETQYF
TRBJ2-4	TRBV29-1	.	TRBD2	TGCAGCGTTGAAGATCGGCTAGCGGGACCCAAAAACATTCAGTACTTC	CSVEDRLAGPKNIQYF
TRBJ2-2	TRBV19	few	.	TGTGCCAGTACCCGGGGGCAGCCAAACACCGGGGAGCTGTTTTTT	CASTRGQPNTGELFF
TRBJ1-4	TRBV2	.	.	TGTGCCAGCAGGTCTCGGACGGCCACTAATGAAAAACTGTTTTTT	CASRSRTATNEKLFF
TRBJ2-5	TRBV28	few	.	TGTGCCAGCAGTTTCCGGGACACCAAAGAGACCCAGTACTTC	CASSFRDTKETQYF